The clone carrying this TCR beta chain was observed many times. Its antigen is not identified. The entry originates in a study of T cells after posttransplantation cyclophosphamide. Broader study findings: TRB overlap between skin or GI tissue T cells and blood was limited. After PTCy, TRB diversity resembled that of CNI/methotrexate controls.

Peripheral blood was collected from the related graft donor on the marrow donation day. Only in-frame clones appear in the TCRdb table, and some are missing; sequencing was by immunoSEQ multiplex PCR. This sample has tens of thousands of clones, each found more than once. Input material: PBMCs. The source of this sequence is a woman between 50 and 59 years old in good health and a related stem cell transplant donor.

The CDR3 protein is CSALQGNTGELFF. In DNA, the CDR3 is TGCAGCGCGTTACAGGGGAACACCGGGGAGCTGTTTTTT. This sequence joins TRBV29-1 and TRBJ2-2; D is possibly TRBD1 (6 bases). This CDR3 has 13 amino acids. In germline, CDR1 is SQVTM, CDR2 ANQGSEA. V lost 7 bases and J 1 base, leaving 10 bases between the germline ends.